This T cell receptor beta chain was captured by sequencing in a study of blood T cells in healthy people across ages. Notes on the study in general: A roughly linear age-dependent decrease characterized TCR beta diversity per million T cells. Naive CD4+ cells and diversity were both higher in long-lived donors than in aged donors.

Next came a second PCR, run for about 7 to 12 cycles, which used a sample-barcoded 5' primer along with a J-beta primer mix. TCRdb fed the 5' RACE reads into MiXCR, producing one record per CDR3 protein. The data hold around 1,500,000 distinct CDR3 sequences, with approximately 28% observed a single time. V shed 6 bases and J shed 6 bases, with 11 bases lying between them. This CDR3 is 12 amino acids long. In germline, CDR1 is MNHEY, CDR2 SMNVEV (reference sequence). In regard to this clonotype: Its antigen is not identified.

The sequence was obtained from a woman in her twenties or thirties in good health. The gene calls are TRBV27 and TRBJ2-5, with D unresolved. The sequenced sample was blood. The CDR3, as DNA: TGTGCCAGCAGCCGGAGTGGCCAGACCCAGTACTTC. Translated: CASSRSGQTQYF.